This T cell receptor (beta chain) was captured in a study of tissue T cells after allogeneic stem cell transplantation. CDR1 is KGHPV, CDR2 FQNQEV, per germline (reference sequence). The CDR3 runs 12 residues. Trimming left V 1 base short and J 4 bases short, with 5 bases between. Time point here: mouse harvest day 14 after allogeneic transplant. Mouse grafts combined 10^7 T-cell-depleted bone marrow cells with 10^6 splenic CD5+ T cells. Of note for this clone: Gene names and germline match the mouse. The DNA ends 1 residue before the CDR3 does, and the rest of the CDR3 is filled in from the germline J gene.

CDR3 sequences, V/J genes, frequencies and template counts came from survey-depth TCRbeta sequencing. Only in-frame clones appear in the TCRdb table, and some are missing; sequencing was by immunoSEQ multiplex PCR. The data hold 7,500 to 8,000 clones, with around 33% observed a single time. The clonotype comes from a female BALB/c mouse given C57BL/6 T cells with graft-versus-host disease after an allogeneic hematopoietic cell transplant. The chain uses TRBV26 and TRBJ2-7; D is undetermined. Sequencing was carried out using skin. CDR3 bases read: TGTGCCAGCAGTCTGTGGAATTATGAACAGTAC. Translating it yields CASSLWNYEQY. The complete CDR3 reads CASSLWNYEQYF.